This TCR beta chain was sequenced during a study of CD8+ T cells in alopecia areata. Study observations and caveats: Lesional scalp displayed greater clonality than normal scalp, most notably in alopecia totalis/universalis.

Germline CDR1 and CDR2: SQVTM and ANQGSEA. Trimming removed 0 bases at V and 6 bases at J, with 14 bases between. The CDR3 spans 14 residues. Comment on this clone: The antigen remains unidentified.

The treatment here: oral pan-JAK inhibitor, 5-10 mg twice daily. After isolation, RNA underwent reverse transcription to generate cDNA as the sequencing template. Here immunoSEQ multiplex PCR was the method, and the copy in TCRdb shows in-frame clones only, minus some. The data hold about 190,000 clones, with more than 50% observed a single time. The gene calls are TRBV29-1 and TRBJ1-2; a possible D gene is TRBD1 (6 bases). This specimen consisted of CD4+ T cells sorted from blood, obtained at week 24, from a patient treated with tofacitinib. The receptor's source is a human donor with alopecia areata. CDR3 residues: CSVEEGPRGDGYTF. The CDR3 DNA follows: TGCAGCGTTGAAGAGGGCCCGAGGGGGGATGGCTACACCTTC.